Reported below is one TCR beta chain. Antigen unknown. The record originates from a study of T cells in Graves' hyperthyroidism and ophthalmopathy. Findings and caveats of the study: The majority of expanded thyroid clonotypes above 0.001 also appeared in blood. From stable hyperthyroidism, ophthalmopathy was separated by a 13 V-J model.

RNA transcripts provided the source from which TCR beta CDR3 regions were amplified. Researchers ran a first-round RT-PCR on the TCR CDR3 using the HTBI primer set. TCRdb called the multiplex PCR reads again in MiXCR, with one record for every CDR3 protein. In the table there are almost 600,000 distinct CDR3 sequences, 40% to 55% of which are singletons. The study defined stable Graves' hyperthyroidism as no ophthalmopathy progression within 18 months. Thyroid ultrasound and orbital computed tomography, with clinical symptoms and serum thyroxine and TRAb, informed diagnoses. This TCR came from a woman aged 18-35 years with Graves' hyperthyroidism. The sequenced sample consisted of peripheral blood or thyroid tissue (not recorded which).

CDR3 DNA: TGCAGCGTTGTTGAGCAGGGGGCCTGGGGCTACACCTTC. Protein: CSVVEQGAWGYTF. This chain joins TRBV29-1 and TRBJ1-2; 8 bases match TRBD1. Trimming at V came to 4 bases and at J to 8 bases, leaving 9 bases not matched to a gene. Per the germline V gene, CDR1 is SQVTM and CDR2 is ANQGSEA. CDR3 length: 13 residues.